The present entry profiles one T cell receptor (beta chain) with its context. What it recognizes is unknown. This entry belongs to a study of T cell responses to AZD1222 COVID-19 vaccine. V was pared by 1 base and J by 0 bases, with 7 bases between. Germline CDR1 and CDR2: MGHRA and YSYEKL. The CDR3 spans 15 residues. Broader study findings: Seropositive status at baseline applied to only a handful of AZD1222 recipients. Spike-specific TCR depth and breadth grew after two AZD1222 doses. With dominance at 160-218 and 743-854, vaccine-associated CD4 TCRs spanned spike. Donors in the cohort were predominantly white British and more often female, and clonal diversity was possibly underestimated.

Only in-frame clones appear in the TCRdb table, and some are missing; sequencing was by immunoSEQ multiplex PCR. The sample includes 120,000 to 150,000 clones, 82% of them seen just once. The receptor was derived from an adult in good health. V usage is TRBV4-1 and J usage is TRBJ1-3, with D unresolved. The source material was peripheral blood, sampled on day 0 of MenACWY control vaccination. This CDR3 is CASSQGSSSGNTIYF. The CDR3 bases are TGCGCCAGCAGCCAAGGATCCTCCTCTGGAAACACCATATATTTT.